The 10 T cell receptor beta chains given below trace back to one sample, sequenced in a study of Ad26.COV2.S vaccination and SARS-CoV-2 variants. As to treatment: roughly 18 received Ad26.COV2.S at low or high dose, single or two shots; five or six received placebo; per-sample allocation not given. Sampling was done on day 63 after the first vaccine or placebo injection. Profiled with immunoSEQ multiplex PCR; TCRdb holds only in-frame clones, not every one. The table has hundreds of thousands of clones, approximately 88% seen once. Here the sequenced sample was peripheral blood, taken in a trial of Ad26.COV2.S vaccine versus placebo. All receptors derive from a person between 18 and 65 years old who received the Ad26.COV2.S COVID-19 vaccine or a placebo.

The chain has TRBV6-5 and TRBJ2-1; no definite D call. This CDR3 region has 12 residues. Germline values: CDR1 MNHEY, CDR2 SVGAGI. V was trimmed by 6 bases and J by 6 bases, leaving 9 bases between them. Written as DNA, the CDR3 is TGTGCCAGCAGCCAAGAACCCAATGAGCAGTTCTTC. It codes for CASSQEPNEQFF.

The chain couples TRBV4-2 to TRBJ2-1; 10 bases map to TRBD2. Germline V gene data show CDR1 as LGHNA and CDR2 as YNFKEQ. The CDR3 is 17 amino acids. V was pared by 0 bases and J by 10 bases, with 12 bases of the junction left unmatched. CDR3 sequence (DNA): TGTGCCAGCAGCCAAGAGGAATTAAGCGGGAGGGCCGAAGAGCAGTTCTTC. This translates into CASSQEELSGRAEEQFF.

The J gene is TRBJ2-5, the V gene TRBV24-1; D may be TRBD2 (6 bases). Germline lookup yields CDR1 KGHDR and CDR2 SFDVKD. There are 14 residues in the CDR3. V lost 9 bases, J lost 1 base, and 14 bases lay in between. The CDR3: CATAAAGSQETQYF. Here the CDR3 DNA reads TGTGCCACCGCCGCGGCGGGGTCCCAAGAGACCCAGTACTTC.

This chain joins TRBV6-2 or TRBV6-3 and TRBJ2-7; TRBD2 aligns across 7 bases. CDR1 is MNHEY and CDR2 is SVGEGT in the germline V gene. The CDR3 spans 15 residues. The trim removed 4 bases at V and 3 bases at J, leaving 9 bases unmatched. CDR3 nucleotide sequence: TGTGCCAGCAGTTTCACCCTGACTAGCAGCTACGAGCAGTACTTC. Its protein product is CASSFTLTSSYEQYF.

The chain employs TRBV30 and TRBJ2-4; the match to TRBD2 covers 8 bases. Germline trimming cut 0 bases from V and 7 bases from J; bases unmatched to any gene: 5. CDR1 and CDR2 from the germline V gene are GTSNPN and SVGIG (reference sequence). The CDR3 sequence is 14 residues long. CDR3 in DNA: TGTGCCTGGAGTGTAAGCGGGAGTTGGAACATTCAGTACTTC. As protein: CAWSVSGSWNIQYF. The complete variable domain, with remaining parts taken from reference TRBV30 and TRBJ2-4, reads SQTIHQWPATLVQPVGSPLSLECTVEGTSNPNLYWYRQAAGRGLQLLFYSVGIGQISSEVPQNLSASRPQDRQFILSSKKLLLSDSGFYLCAWSVSGSWNIQYFGAGTRLSVL.

The rearrangement uses TRBV24-1 and TRBJ2-7; perhaps D is TRBD1 or TRBD2 (5 bases each). There are 13 residues in the CDR3. Trimming pared 7 bases from V and 3 bases from J, leaving 12 bases between. Germline CDR1 KGHDR, CDR2 SFDVKD. CDR3 sequence: CATSGDAHYEQYF. The CDR3 DNA sequence: TGTGCCACCAGCGGGGACGCCCACTACGAGCAGTACTTC.

The CDR3 nucleotides read TGTGCCAGCTCACCCCCTAGGGGGACAGGGGGCACTGAAGCTTTCTTT. It codes for CASSPPRGTGGTEAFF. The chain links TRBV18 to TRBJ1-1; 11 positions agree with TRBD1. Trimming removed 3 bases from V and 4 bases from J; junction bases left unmatched: 7. Germline V gene data show CDR1 as KGHSH and CDR2 as LQKENI. CDR3 length equals 16 residues.

The chain carries TRBV5-1 and TRBJ1-2; D is uncertain. The CDR3 has 14 residues. Germline CDR1 SGHRS, CDR2 YFSETQ. Trimming stripped 4 bases from V and 4 bases from J, with 14 bases between. In DNA, the CDR3 is TGCGCCAGCAGCAGCGGTGAATCCGGCTATGGCTACACCTTC. Protein: CASSSGESGYGYTF. Filled out from reference TRBV5-1 and TRBJ1-2, the complete variable domain reads KAGVTQTPRYLIKTRGQQVTLSCSPISGHRSVSWYQQTPGQGLQFLFEYFSETQRNKGNFPGRFSGRQFSNSRSEMNVSTLELGDSALYLCASSSGESGYGYTFGSGTRLTVV.

The gene calls are TRBV6-6 and TRBJ2-7; D may be TRBD2 (5 bases). This CDR3 region has 12 residues. The germline V and J ends were trimmed by 4 bases and 3 bases, with 7 bases remaining between them. CDR1 is MNHNY, CDR2 SVGAGI, per germline (reference sequence). In DNA form, the CDR3 reads TGTGCCAGCAGTTCAGAGGGCTACGAGCAGTACTTC. As protein: CASSSEGYEQYF.

The V gene is TRBV10-1, the J gene TRBJ1-4; no firm D call. The V end was cut by 10 bases, the J end by 8 bases, with 17 bases between. The CDR3 is 13 amino acids. CDR1 is WNHNN and CDR2 is SYGVQD in the germline V gene (reference sequence). The CDR3 DNA reads TGCGCCACCCAAAGGGTTCCGGACGAAAAACTGTTTTTT. Amino acids: CATQRVPDEKLFF.